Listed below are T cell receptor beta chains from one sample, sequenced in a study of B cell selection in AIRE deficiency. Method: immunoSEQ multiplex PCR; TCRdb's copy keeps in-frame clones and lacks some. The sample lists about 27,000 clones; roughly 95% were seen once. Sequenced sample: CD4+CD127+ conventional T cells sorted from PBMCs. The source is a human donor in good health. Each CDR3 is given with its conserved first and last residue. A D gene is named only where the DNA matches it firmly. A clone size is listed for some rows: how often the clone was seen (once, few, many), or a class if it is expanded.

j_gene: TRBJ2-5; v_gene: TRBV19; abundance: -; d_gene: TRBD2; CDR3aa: CASSIRSSGGAPTQYF; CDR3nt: TGTGCCAGTAGTATCCGTTCTAGCGGGGGGGCCCCGACCCAGTACTTC
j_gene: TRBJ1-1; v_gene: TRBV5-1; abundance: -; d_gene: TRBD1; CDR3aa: CASSSPTGTANTEAFF; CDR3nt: TGCGCCAGCAGCTCACCGACCGGGACAGCGAACACTGAAGCTTTCTTT
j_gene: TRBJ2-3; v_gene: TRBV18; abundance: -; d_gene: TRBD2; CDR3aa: CASSPSRGGTDTQYF; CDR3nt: TGTGCCAGCTCACCATCCCGGGGGGGCACAGATACGCAGTATTTT
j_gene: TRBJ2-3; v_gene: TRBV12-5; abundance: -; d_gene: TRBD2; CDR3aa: CASGLVRSSGGVSDTQYF; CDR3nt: TGTGCTAGTGGTTTGGTACGGTCTAGCGGGGGTGTTTCGGATACGCAGTATTTT
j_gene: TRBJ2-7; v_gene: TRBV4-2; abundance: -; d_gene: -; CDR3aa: CASSSLAKKREQYF; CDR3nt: TGTGCCAGCAGCTCCCTAGCCAAAAAGCGGGAGCAGTACTTC
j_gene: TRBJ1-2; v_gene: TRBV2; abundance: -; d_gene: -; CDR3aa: CARRGQANYGYTF; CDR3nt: TGTGCCAGGAGGGGACAAGCTAACTATGGCTACACCTTC
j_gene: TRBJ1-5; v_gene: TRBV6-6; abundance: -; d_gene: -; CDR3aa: CASSSSYSNQPQHF; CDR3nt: TGTGCCAGCAGTTCTTCTTATAGCAATCAGCCCCAGCATTTT
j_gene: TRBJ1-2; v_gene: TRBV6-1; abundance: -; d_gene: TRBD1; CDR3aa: CASSRDSYGYTF; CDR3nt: TGTGCCAGCAGTCGGGACAGCTATGGCTACACCTTC
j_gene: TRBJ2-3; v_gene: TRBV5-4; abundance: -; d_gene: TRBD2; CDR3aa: CASSRGLAASTHTQYF; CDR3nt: TGTGCCAGCAGCCGGGGACTAGCGGCCAGCACACATACGCAGTATTTT
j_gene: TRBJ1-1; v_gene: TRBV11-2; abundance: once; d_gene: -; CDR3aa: CASSLNRMNTEAFF; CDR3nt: TGTGCCAGCAGCTTAAACCGCATGAACACTGAAGCTTTCTTT
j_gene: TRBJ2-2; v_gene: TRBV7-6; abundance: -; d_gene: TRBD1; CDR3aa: CASSPRTLWGQGGTGELFF; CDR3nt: TGTGCCAGCAGCCCACGAACATTGTGGGGACAGGGAGGCACCGGGGAGCTGTTTTTT
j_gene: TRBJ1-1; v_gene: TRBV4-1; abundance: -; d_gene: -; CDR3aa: CASSQSPRRRTEAFF; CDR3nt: TGCGCCAGCAGCCAAAGCCCGAGGAGGCGCACTGAAGCTTTCTTT
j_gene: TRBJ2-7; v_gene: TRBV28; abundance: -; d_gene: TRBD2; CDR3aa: CASSPLSGRAYEQYF; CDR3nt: TGTGCCAGCAGCCCCTTAAGCGGGAGAGCCTACGAGCAGTACTTC
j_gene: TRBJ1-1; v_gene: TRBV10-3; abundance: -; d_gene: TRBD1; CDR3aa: CAISASGQTNTEAFF; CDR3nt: TGTGCCATCAGTGCTTCGGGACAGACGAACACTGAAGCTTTCTTT
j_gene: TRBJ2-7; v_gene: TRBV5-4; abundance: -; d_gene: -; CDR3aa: CASSQGTERIGEQYF; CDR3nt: TGTGCCAGCAGCCAGGGGACGGAAAGAATTGGGGAGCAGTACTTC
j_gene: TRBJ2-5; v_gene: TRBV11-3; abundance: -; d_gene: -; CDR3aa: CASSGETEPFQETQYF; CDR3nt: TGTGCCAGCAGCGGGGAGACGGAGCCGTTCCAAGAGACCCAGTACTTC
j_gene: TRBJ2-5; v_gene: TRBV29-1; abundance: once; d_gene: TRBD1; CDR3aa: CSVAPRTGNQETQYF; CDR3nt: TGCAGCGTTGCCCCCCGGACAGGGAACCAAGAGACCCAGTACTTC
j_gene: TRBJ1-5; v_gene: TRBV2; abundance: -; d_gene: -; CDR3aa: CASSAGNQPQHF; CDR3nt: TGTGCCAGCAGTGCGGGAAATCAGCCCCAGCATTTT
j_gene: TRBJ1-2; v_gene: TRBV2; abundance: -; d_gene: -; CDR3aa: CASRGQVGANYGYTF; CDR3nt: TGTGCCAGCAGAGGGCAGGTGGGAGCTAACTATGGCTACACCTTC
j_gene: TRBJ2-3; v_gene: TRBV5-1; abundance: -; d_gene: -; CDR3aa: CASRSIPDTQYF; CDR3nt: TGCGCCAGCAGGAGTATACCAGATACGCAGTATTTT
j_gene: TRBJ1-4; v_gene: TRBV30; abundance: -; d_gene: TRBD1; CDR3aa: CAWREFPGQGPEKLFF; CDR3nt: TGTGCCTGGAGGGAGTTTCCGGGACAGGGACCCGAAAAACTGTTTTTT
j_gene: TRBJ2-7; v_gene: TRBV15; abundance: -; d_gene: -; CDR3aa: CATSMGGWGAGQIEQYF; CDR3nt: TGTGCCACCAGCATGGGCGGCTGGGGAGCGGGACAGATCGAGCAGTACTTC
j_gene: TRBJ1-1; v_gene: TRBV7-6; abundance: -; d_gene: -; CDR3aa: CASSLARADEAFF; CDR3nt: TGTGCCAGCAGCTTAGCGCGGGCAGATGAAGCTTTCTTT
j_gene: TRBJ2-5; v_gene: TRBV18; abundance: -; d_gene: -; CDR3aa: CASSPSQETQYF; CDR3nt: TGTGCCAGCTCACCCAGCCAAGAGACCCAGTACTTC
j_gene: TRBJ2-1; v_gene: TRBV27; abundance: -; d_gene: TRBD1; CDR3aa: CASSNRDRAYNEQFF; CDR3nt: TGTGCCAGCAGTAACCGGGACAGAGCCTACAATGAGCAGTTCTTC
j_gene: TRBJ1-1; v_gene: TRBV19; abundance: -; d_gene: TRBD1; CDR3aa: CASSPRTGGDTEAFF; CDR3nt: TGTGCCAGTAGTCCTCGGACAGGGGGAGACACTGAAGCTTTCTTT
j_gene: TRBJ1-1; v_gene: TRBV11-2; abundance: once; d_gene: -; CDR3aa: CASSLGPGVGTEAFF; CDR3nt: TGTGCCAGCAGCTTGGGCCCCGGGGTGGGAACTGAAGCTTTCTTT
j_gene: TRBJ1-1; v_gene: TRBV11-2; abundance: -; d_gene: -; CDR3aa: CASSKKKSFPGPITEAFF; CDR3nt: TGTGCCAGCAGCAAAAAAAAATCATTCCCGGGACCAATAACTGAAGCTTTCTTT
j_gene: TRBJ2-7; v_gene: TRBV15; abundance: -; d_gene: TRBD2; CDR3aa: CATSRGLAGGYYEQYF; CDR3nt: TGTGCCACCAGCAGAGGACTAGCGGGAGGATACTACGAGCAGTACTTC
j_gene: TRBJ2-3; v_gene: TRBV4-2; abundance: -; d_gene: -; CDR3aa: CASSQDLSGLTDTQYF; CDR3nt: TGTGCCAGCAGCCAAGATCTGAGCGGGCTCACAGATACGCAGTATTTT
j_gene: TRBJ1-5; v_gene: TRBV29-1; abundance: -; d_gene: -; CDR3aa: CSVGGRGNQPQHF; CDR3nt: TGCAGCGTTGGGGGCAGGGGCAATCAGCCCCAGCATTTT
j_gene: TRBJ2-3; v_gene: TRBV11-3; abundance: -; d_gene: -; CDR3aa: CASSLDDTDTQYF; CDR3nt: TGTGCCAGCAGCTTAGATGACACAGATACGCAGTATTTT
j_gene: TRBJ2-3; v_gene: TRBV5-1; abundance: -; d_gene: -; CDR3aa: CASSPDGRGADTQYF; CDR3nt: TGCGCCAGCAGCCCTGACGGACGCGGGGCAGATACGCAGTATTTT
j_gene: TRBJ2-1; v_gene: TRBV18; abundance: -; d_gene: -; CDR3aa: CASSPNLPRLSDEQFF; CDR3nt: TGTGCCAGCTCACCAAATCTTCCTCGCTTGAGCGATGAGCAGTTCTTC
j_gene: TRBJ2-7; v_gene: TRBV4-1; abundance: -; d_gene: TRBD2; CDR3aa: CASSQDRLAGVNPANEQYF; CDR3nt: TGCGCCAGCAGCCAAGATCGACTAGCGGGAGTAAATCCGGCGAACGAGCAGTACTTC
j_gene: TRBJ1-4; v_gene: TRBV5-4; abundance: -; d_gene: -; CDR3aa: CASSFSATNEKLFF; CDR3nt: TGTGCCAGCAGCTTTTCCGCAACTAATGAAAAACTGTTTTTT
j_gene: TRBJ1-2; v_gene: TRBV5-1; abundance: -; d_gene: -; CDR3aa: CASSFLPGDHYGYTF; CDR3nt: TGCGCCAGCAGCTTTTTACCAGGGGATCACTATGGCTACACCTTC
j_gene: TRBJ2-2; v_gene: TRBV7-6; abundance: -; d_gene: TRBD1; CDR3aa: CASSKHRGRDTGELFF; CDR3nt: TGTGCCAGCAGCAAACACAGGGGGCGCGACACCGGGGAGCTGTTTTTT
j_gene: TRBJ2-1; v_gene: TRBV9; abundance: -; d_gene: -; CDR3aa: CASSVQGSSYNEQFF; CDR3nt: TGTGCCAGCAGCGTTCAGGGAAGCTCCTACAATGAGCAGTTCTTC
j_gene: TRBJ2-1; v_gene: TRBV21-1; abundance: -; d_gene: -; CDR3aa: CASSIRRGTVKNEQFF; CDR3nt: TGTGCCAGCAGCATTAGACGGGGGACAGTTAAGAATGAGCAGTTCTTC
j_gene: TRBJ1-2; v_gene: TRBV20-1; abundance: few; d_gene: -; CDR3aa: CSASSGYGYTF; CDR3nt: TGCAGTGCTAGTTCAGGATATGGCTACACCTTC
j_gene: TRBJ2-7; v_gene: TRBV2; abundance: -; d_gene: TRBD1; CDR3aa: CASRRQGPTYEQYF; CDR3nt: TGTGCCAGCAGACGACAGGGGCCCACCTACGAGCAGTATTTC
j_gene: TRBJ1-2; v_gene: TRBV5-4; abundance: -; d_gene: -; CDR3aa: CASSTRAMGDYGYTF; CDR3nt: TGTGCCAGCAGCACCCGGGCGATGGGGGATTATGGCTACACCTTC
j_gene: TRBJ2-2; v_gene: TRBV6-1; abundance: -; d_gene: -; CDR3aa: CASSNWQNTGELFF; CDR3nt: TGTGCCAGTAGTAACTGGCAGAACACCGGGGAGCTGTTTTTT
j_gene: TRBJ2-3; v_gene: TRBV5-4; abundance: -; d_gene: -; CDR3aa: CASSLAATDTQYF; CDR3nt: TGTGCCAGCAGCTTGGCCGCCACAGATACGCAGTATTTT
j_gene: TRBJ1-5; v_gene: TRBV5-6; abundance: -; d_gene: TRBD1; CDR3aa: CASSLRDRGSNQPQHF; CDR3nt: TGTGCCAGCAGCTTGCGGGACAGAGGGAGCAATCAGCCCCAGCATTTT
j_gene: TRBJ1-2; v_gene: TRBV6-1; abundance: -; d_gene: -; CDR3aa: CASSETPDRPTYGYTF; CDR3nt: TGTGCCAGCAGTGAAACCCCTGACAGGCCCACCTATGGCTACACCTTC
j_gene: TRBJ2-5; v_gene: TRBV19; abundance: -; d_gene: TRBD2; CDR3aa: CASMSTSGSGKTQYF; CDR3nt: TGTGCCAGTATGTCGACTAGCGGGAGTGGAAAGACCCAGTACTTC
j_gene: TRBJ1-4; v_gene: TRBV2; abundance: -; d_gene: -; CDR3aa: CASSLLGAREKLFF; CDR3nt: TGTGCCAGCAGTCTGTTGGGGGCGCGTGAAAAACTGTTTTTT
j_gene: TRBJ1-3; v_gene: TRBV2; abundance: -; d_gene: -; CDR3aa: CASSGLGGNTIYF; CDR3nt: TGTGCCAGCAGTGGACTCGGTGGAAACACCATATATTTT
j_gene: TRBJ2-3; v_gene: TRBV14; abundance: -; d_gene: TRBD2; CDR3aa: CASSPALAGAGDTQYF; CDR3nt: TGTGCCAGCAGCCCTGCTTTAGCGGGGGCAGGGGATACGCAGTATTTT
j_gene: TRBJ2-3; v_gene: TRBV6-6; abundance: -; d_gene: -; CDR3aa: CASTRGVSTDTQYF; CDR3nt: TGTGCCAGCACCCGCGGGGTCAGCACAGATACGCAGTATTTT
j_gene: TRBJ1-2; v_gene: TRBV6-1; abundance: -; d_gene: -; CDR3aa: CASSEFAGVGGYTF; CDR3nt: TGTGCCAGCAGTGAATTTGCAGGGGTGGGTGGCTACACCTTC